A selection of T cell receptor beta chains follows, all from one sample in a study of human T cells and chemical hapten exposure. TCRdb analysed the RACE reads with MiXCR anew, one entry per CDR3 protein. The repertoire consists of roughly 53,000 distinct CDR3 sequences, with roughly 9.5% occurring once and the leading ten covering roughly 15%. This sample comprised whole blood, obtained in connection with sensitization to the hapten diphenylcyclopropenone (DPC). The receptors stem from a woman aged 40-49 years with alopecia areata. Some clones in this sample may be carry-over from other donors' samples. Both conserved end residues are part of each CDR3. A D gene is named only where the DNA matches it firmly. A clone size is listed for some rows: how often the clone was seen (once, few, many), or a class if it is expanded.

>TRBJ2-3|few|TRBV2|.
CASRQSQVIRTDTQYF
TGTGCCAGCAGGCAGAGCCAGGTCATTCGCACAGATACGCAGTATTTT
>TRBJ1-1|few|TRBV5-4|TRBD1
CASSSPTGAGTEAFF
TGTGCCAGCAGCTCACCGACAGGGGCGGGCACTGAAGCTTTCTTT
>TRBJ1-5|.|TRBV5-1|.
CASSLGLGQPQHF
TGCGCCAGCAGCCTGGGACTGGGACAGCCCCAGCATTTT
>TRBJ1-3|.|TRBV28|.
CASSLRGTQGNTIYF
TGTGCCAGCAGTTTGAGGGGGACTCAGGGAAACACCATATATTTT
>TRBJ1-4|many|TRBV2|.
CASSESGQNDEKLFF
TGTGCCAGCAGTGAATCCGGACAGAACGACGAAAAACTGTTTTTT
>TRBJ2-7|many|TRBV21-1|.
CASTKPIQGSNTYEQYF
TGTGCCAGCACCAAACCGATTCAGGGTTCGAATACCTACGAGCAGTACTTC
>TRBJ1-5|.|TRBV12-2|.
CASRLTDFVYSNQPQHF
TGTGCAAGTCGCTTAACGGACTTCGTATATAGCAATCAGCCCCAGCATTTT
>TRBJ1-2|few|TRBV29-1|.
CSVEANYGYTF
TGCAGCGTTGAAGCTAACTATGGCTACACCTTC
>TRBJ1-5|few|TRBV20-1|.
CSARDPRVNQPQHF
TGCAGTGCTAGAGATCCCAGGGTTAATCAGCCCCAGCATTTT
>TRBJ2-2|.|TRBV4-2|TRBD2
CASSPLASGNTGELFF
TGTGCCAGCAGCCCTCTGGCTAGCGGGAACACCGGGGAGCTGTTTTTT
>TRBJ1-2|few|TRBV5-1|TRBD1
CASSLVSGQGFYGYTF
TGCGCCAGCAGCTTGGTGTCGGGACAGGGGTTCTATGGCTACACCTTC
>TRBJ2-5|.|TRBV4-3|TRBD1
CASSLRGTGEETQYF
TGCGCCAGCAGCCTAAGAGGGACAGGGGAAGAGACCCAGTACTTC
>TRBJ1-2|few|TRBV5-8|.
CASSLIQGRDYGYTF
TGTGCCAGCAGCTTAATACAGGGAAGGGACTATGGCTACACCTTC
>TRBJ2-2|large|TRBV4-3|.
CASSHVGDFGGELFF
TGCGCCAGCAGCCATGTGGGGGATTTTGGCGGGGAGCTGTTTTTT
>TRBJ2-3|.|TRBV4-1|.
CASSQAETALDTDTQYF
TGCGCCAGCAGCCAAGCAGAGACAGCGTTAGACACAGATACGCAGTATTTT